This T cell receptor (beta chain) was documented in a study of tumor and adjacent non-tumor tissue in lung cancer (dated by TCRdb to 2017 to 2018). About the full investigation: Of the cohort, roughly 12 patients had adenocarcinoma, 2 had squamous cell carcinoma and 1 had small cell lung cancer. Among the roughly 15 patients, ages ranged from roughly 30 to 76 years, approximately 10 were men and 5 were women, and disease was TNM stage I to III. In total, sequencing yielded 125,075,908 productive TCRbeta reads, which works out to an average of approximately 4 million reads per sample. Bulk TCRbeta repertoires were compared between lung tumor tissue and matched distant non-tumor lung tissue obtained from more than twelve lung cancer patients. For each patient, one tumor sample and one normal lung sample were taken, giving around 31 paired specimens that underwent TCRbeta CDR3 sequencing. Here is what the overall study found, with its caveats: The top 100 clones made up a significantly larger cumulative share of the repertoire in normal lung than in tumor tissue. Neither the sequencing platform nor unique molecular identifiers are named or mentioned anywhere in the methods. Peripheral blood was not sequenced, so blood TCRbeta repertoires in these lung cancer patients were not examined. With only about 16 patients in the cohort, the authors noted that larger samples and more detailed clinical data are needed. Younger patients had significantly higher TCR diversity, and higher tumor TCR diversity was associated with shorter overall and disease-free survival. Tumor tissue showed significantly higher TCR diversity (inverse Simpson) than normal lung tissue, at about 400 vs 150 (P = 0.0075, Mann-Whitney U test).

RNA was isolated from bulk unsorted tissue, and RNA quality was assessed with a NanoDrop ND-1000 and an Agilent 2100. Newly diagnosed lung cancer patients without prior chemotherapy who had been admitted for thoracic surgery in China between August and November 2014 were enrolled as donors. Patients with previous radiotherapy or chemotherapy, or with another concurrent cancer, were excluded from the study. Pieces of surgical tissue measuring about 1-2.3 cm3 were kept in RNAlater solution and held at -80 degrees C until needed. Trimming at the junction amounts to 5 bases on V and 8 bases on J, and the germline ends lie 33 bases apart. The CDR3 measures 19 amino acids from cysteine to phenylalanine. Only the CDR3 DNA stays, 57 bases, in frame from base 1. The germline V gene sets CDR1 to MDHEN and CDR2 to SYDVKM. Note on this clonotype: It has no known antigen specificity. Base qualities are missing; no much larger clone stands one base away.

The library was made by multiplex PCR. This sample was sequenced with an Illumina HiSeq 2500. TCRbeta libraries were built by three rounds of nested PCR using primers (Table S4), following protocols modified from ARM-PCR. PCR products of 200-500 bp were gel-excised and purified with the QIAquick gel extraction kit before sequencing. The authors' pipeline ran thus. Trimmomatic was used to clean the reads, FLASH merged the cleaned reads into complete CDR3 sequences, and MiTCR assigned the sequences to V(D)J germline segments. Clonal diversity was computed as the inverse Simpson's index with VDJtools. In-frame sequences without a premature stop codon were defined as productive reads. TCRdb trimmed the raw reads at Q25, called clones with MiXCR and kept productive beta chains. Here each entry gathers all rows of one CDR3 protein and keeps the most common genes and DNA. The V and J calls here are based on TCRdb, not the publication. Across this sample there are 60,000 to 95,000 distinct CDR3 sequences, with around four fifths seen only once. Of the sample, more than 10% is held by the ten largest clones.

The TCR was taken from a woman between 50 and 59 years old with non-small cell lung cancer. Input material: lung tumor tissue. This chain joins TRBV28 to TRBJ1-2, with the D gene uncertain. The nucleotides are TGTGCCAGCAGTCGCGACCTGAGACATGTTACGGCTGTTCTTTACGGCTACACCTTC. This encodes CASSRDLRHVTAVLYGYTF.